This passage covers 13 T cell receptor beta chains from one sample sequenced in a study of blood T cell repertoires in COVID-19. Sequencing was performed with immunoSEQ multiplex PCR; in TCRdb, only in-frame clones are kept and a portion is missing. The sample lists around 130,000 clones, 85% to 90% occurring once. The material sequenced was peripheral blood. Receptor source: a man in his sixties with acute or convalescent COVID-19.

The chain joins TRBV6-1 to TRBJ1-6; TRBD1 agrees at 8 bases. The CDR3 is 15 amino acids. The ends lost 2 bases at V and 8 bases at J; junction bases unmatched: 5. The germline V gene has CDR1 MNHNS and CDR2 SASEGT. CDR3 sequence: CASSESGGTYSPLHF. The CDR3 nucleotides are TGTGCCAGCAGTGAATCAGGGGGCACCTATTCACCCCTCCACTTT.

The rearrangement joins TRBV25-1 to TRBJ1-2; tentative D call: TRBD1 (5 bases). V was shortened by 2 bases and J by 6 bases, with 16 bases between the two germline ends. Looked up from germline, CDR1 is MGHDK and CDR2 is SYGVNS. The CDR3 is made up of 15 amino acids. The CDR3 DNA reads TGTGCCAGCAGTGAAAGGTGGGGAGGGGCCGATGGCTACACCTTC. It codes for CASSERWGGADGYTF.

This clone came up once. The V call is TRBV4-3, the J call TRBJ2-2; TRBD1 is a possible D gene (6 bases). Germline assignment: CDR1 LGHNA and CDR2 YSLEER. There are 15 residues in the CDR3. The V end was cut by 4 bases, the J end by 7 bases, with 16 bases between. The CDR3, as DNA: TGCGCCAGCAGCCGCTCGAGGGGGACGAACGGGGAGCTGTTTTTT. As protein: CASSRSRGTNGELFF.

The chain employs TRBV2 and TRBJ2-5; 9 nucleotides align to TRBD1. The junction had 5 bases not matched to a gene; V was cut back by 8 bases and J by 1 base. Germline V CDR1 and CDR2: SNHLY, FYNNEI. The CDR3 length is 14 residues. CDR3 DNA: TGTGCCAGCTTGACAGGGGGTACCCAAGAGACCCAGTACTTC. Its translation is CASLTGGTQETQYF.

This chain connects TRBV19 to TRBJ1-1; D remains unclear. CDR1 and CDR2 from the germline V gene are LNHDA and SQIVND (reference sequence). V was trimmed by 1 base and J by 2 bases, leaving 11 bases between them. The CDR3 spans 15 residues. CDR3 nucleotide sequence: TGTGCCAGTAGTATAGCAGGAGGCGGAAACACTGAAGCTTTCTTT. The encoded protein is CASSIAGGGNTEAFF.

J is TRBJ2-1 and V is TRBV28, with a weak D call TRBD1 (6 bases). Trimming pared 4 bases from V and 3 bases from J, leaving 13 bases between. Germline V CDR1 and CDR2: MDHEN, SYDVKM. CDR3 length equals 15 residues. As DNA, the CDR3 is TGTGCCAGCAGTTCCCGACAGGACCACTACAATGAGCAGTTCTTC. Protein sequence: CASSSRQDHYNEQFF.

V gene TRBV29-1 combines with J gene TRBJ2-7, with a weak D call TRBD1 (8 bases). The CDR3 contains 13 residues. CDR1 is SQVTM, CDR2 ANQGSEA, per germline. The germline V and J ends were trimmed by 5 bases and 4 bases, with 15 bases remaining between them. CDR3 sequence (DNA): TGCAGCGTTAGGACAGGGAGGGGATACGAGCAGTACTTC. It specifies CSVRTGRGYEQYF.

This sequence joins TRBV10-3 and TRBJ2-7, with 7 bases aligning to TRBD1. CDR1 is ENHRY and CDR2 is SYGVKD in the germline V gene. V lost 10 bases to trimming and J lost 7 bases; unmatched junction nucleotides: 7. The CDR3 length is 11 residues. The CDR3 is CATEGAGEQYF. The DNA of the CDR3 is TGTGCCACCGAGGGGGCAGGGGAGCAGTACTTC.

Only a few counts were recorded for this clone. The chain links TRBV7-9 to TRBJ2-1; weak D call: TRBD2 (5 bases). Between the trimmed V and J ends, which lost 4 bases and 0 bases, there was a span of 13 bases. CDR3 length: 16 amino acids. Germline V gives CDR1 SEHNR, CDR2 FQNEAQ (reference sequence). The CDR3: CASSSERKSSYNEQFF. CDR3 coding DNA: TGTGCCAGCAGCTCGGAGCGGAAGAGCTCCTACAATGAGCAGTTCTTC.

The chain links TRBV10-3 to TRBJ1-5, with 10 nucleotides matching TRBD1. The V segment lost 6 bases and the J segment 2 bases; nucleotides outside the gene matches: 4. CDR1 and CDR2 (germline): ENHRY, SYGVKD. The CDR3 extends over 15 amino acids. The CDR3 spells CAISPTGGGNQPQHF. The CDR3 region has the DNA TGTGCCATCAGCCCGACAGGGGGCGGCAATCAGCCCCAGCATTTT.

V usage is TRBV3-1 (or the pseudogene TRBV3-2) and J usage is TRBJ1-4; D is uncertain. CDR1 is LGHDT, CDR2 YNNKEL, per germline (reference sequence). The CDR3 totals 17 residues. Deletions cut 1 base from V and 0 bases from J, with 12 bases between. This CDR3 reads CASSQGTIVATNEKLFF. The CDR3 DNA is TGTGCCAGCAGCCAAGGCACAATCGTTGCAACTAATGAAAAACTGTTTTTT.

This clone was found once. V gene TRBV23-1 combines with J gene TRBJ2-3; D is possibly TRBD2 (5 bases). TRBV23-1 is placed among ORFs of uncertain function. V lost 1 base to trimming and J lost 0 bases, with 29 bases between them. This CDR3 is 22 amino acids long. DNA for the CDR3: TGCGCCAGCAGTCAATTTTCTCCAAACGGGGAAAAAATTGAAAGTAGCACAGATACGCAGTATTTT. Residues: CASSQFSPNGEKIESSTDTQYF.

This clone came up once. The chain joins TRBV30 to TRBJ1-6, with 10 bases matching TRBD1. The CDR3 is made up of 13 amino acids. The V gene's germline CDR1 is GTSNPN and CDR2 SVGIG (reference sequence). The V and J ends lost 0 bases and 13 bases, in that order; junction bases with no gene match: 3. CDR3 in amino acids: CAWSVDRGPPLHF. The DNA for the CDR3 is TGTGCCTGGAGTGTAGACAGGGGGCCCCCCCTCCACTTT. The full variable domain, completed using reference TRBV30 and TRBJ1-6, is SQTIHQWPATLVQPVGSPLSLECTVEGTSNPNLYWYRQAAGRGLQLLFYSVGIGQISSEVPQNLSASRPQDRQFILSSKKLLLSDSGFYLCAWSVDRGPPLHFGNGTRLTVT.